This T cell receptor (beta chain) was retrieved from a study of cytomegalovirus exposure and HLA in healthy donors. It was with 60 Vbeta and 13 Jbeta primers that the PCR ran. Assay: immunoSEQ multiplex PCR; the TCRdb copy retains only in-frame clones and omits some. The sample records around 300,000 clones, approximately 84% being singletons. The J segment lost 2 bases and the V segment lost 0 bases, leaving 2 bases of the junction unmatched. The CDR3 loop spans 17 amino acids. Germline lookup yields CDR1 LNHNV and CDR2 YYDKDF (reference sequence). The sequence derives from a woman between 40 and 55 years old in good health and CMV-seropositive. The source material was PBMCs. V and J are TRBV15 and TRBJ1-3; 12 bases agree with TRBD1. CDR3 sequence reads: CATSRDGDRGPGNTIYF. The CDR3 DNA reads TGTGCCACCAGCAGAGACGGGGACAGGGGGCCTGGAAACACCATATATTTT.